Described below is a single TCR beta chain sequence and its context. Looked up from germline, CDR1 is SQVTM and CDR2 is ANQGSEA. This CDR3 is built from 12 residues. Trimming pared 7 bases from V and 2 bases from J, leaving 11 bases between. The people who gave samples were healthy Caucasians from Russia, aged roughly 6 to 90. The data originate from a study of blood T cells in healthy people across ages. Together with a sample-barcoded 5' primer, a J-beta primer mix was included in a second PCR lasting roughly 6 to 12 cycles. TCRdb ran MiXCR on the 5' RACE reads and lists one entry per CDR3 protein. The sample carries around 780,000 distinct CDR3 sequences, roughly 25% recorded once. The same sample was also studied in work on T cells of mothers and their children. From that report: Sequencing got over 10 million TCR beta CDR3 reads from each mother and approximately 3 million from each child.

Sequencing was carried out using blood. This chain links TRBV29-1 with TRBJ1-1, with D perhaps matching TRBD1 (5 bases). The sequence was obtained from a boy younger than 18 in good health. The CDR3 sequence: CSGGLLNTEAFF. As DNA, the CDR3 is TGCAGCGGGGGACTTCTTAACACTGAAGCTTTCTTT. Filled out from reference TRBV29-1 and TRBJ1-1, the complete variable domain reads SAVISQKPSRDICQRGTSLTIQCQVDSQVTMMFWYRQQPGQSLTLIATANQGSEATYESGFVIDKFPISRPNLTFSTLTVSNMSPEDSSIYLCSGGLLNTEAFFGQGTRLTVV.